A selection of T cell receptor beta chains follows, all from one sample in a study of naive and memory T cell subsets. TCRdb re-called the UMI-ligation and nested PCR reads through MiXCR, storing one row per CDR3 protein. Here the sample spans around 160,000 distinct CDR3 sequences, 15% to 20% being singletons. Sequenced material: naive CD4+ T cells from blood. These receptors all stem from a human donor in good health. The CDR3 runs from the conserved cysteine through the conserved F or W.

V	J	CDR3
TRBV29-1	TRBJ1-2	CSVEEGSLYGYTF
TRBV4-3	TRBJ2-1	CASSQEAGGPYNEQFF
TRBV5-1	TRBJ1-1	CASSQLQGNTEAFF
TRBV7-9	TRBJ2-7	CASSYQGYEQYF
TRBV3-1	TRBJ2-5	CASSQWMQAETQYF
TRBV25-1	TRBJ2-5	CASRVAIAETQYF
TRBV7-2	TRBJ2-1	CASSAGRGRNNEQFF
TRBV2	TRBJ1-5	CASNVAGTVTSGQPQHF
TRBV6-2/TRBV6-3	TRBJ2-1	CASSSLQGGEQFF
TRBV6-5	TRBJ2-6	CASSYRATGANVLTF
TRBV6-5	TRBJ2-2	CASSPCGGELFF
TRBV5-8	TRBJ2-7	CASSWGTFYEQYF
TRBV3-1	TRBJ1-1	CASSQGSRTTEAFF